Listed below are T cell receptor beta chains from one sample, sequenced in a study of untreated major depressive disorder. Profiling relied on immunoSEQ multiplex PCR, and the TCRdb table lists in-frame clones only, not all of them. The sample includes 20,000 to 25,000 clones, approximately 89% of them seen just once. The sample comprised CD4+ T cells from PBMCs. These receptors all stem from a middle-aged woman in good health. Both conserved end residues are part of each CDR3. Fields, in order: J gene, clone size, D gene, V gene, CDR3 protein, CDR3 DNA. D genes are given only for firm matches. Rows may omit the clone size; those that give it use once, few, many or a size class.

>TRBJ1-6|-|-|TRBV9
CASSVRTNSALHF
TGTGCCAGCAGCGTAAGAACTAATTCGGCCCTCCACTTT
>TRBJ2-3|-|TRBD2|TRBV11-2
CASSLVGGTSGTDTQYF
TGTGCCAGCAGCTTAGTTGGGGGGACTAGCGGGACAGATACGCAGTATTTT
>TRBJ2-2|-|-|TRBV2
CASSEYGRGTSNTGELFF
TGTGCCAGCAGTGAATATGGCAGGGGAACTTCGAACACCGGGGAGCTGTTTTTT
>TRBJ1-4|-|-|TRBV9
CASSVAASGEKLFF
TGTGCCAGCAGCGTAGCGGCATCGGGTGAAAAACTGTTTTTT
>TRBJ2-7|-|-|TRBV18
CASSPQGGQYSEQYF
TGTGCCAGCTCACCACAGGGGGGACAGTATTCCGAGCAGTACTTC
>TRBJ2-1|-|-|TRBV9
CASSSGEAFPPSEQFF
TGTGCCAGCAGCTCAGGGGAAGCCTTTCCCCCGAGTGAGCAGTTCTTC
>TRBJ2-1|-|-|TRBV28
CASSLFPSSRNEQFF
TGTGCCAGCAGTTTATTTCCGAGTTCGAGGAATGAGCAGTTCTTC
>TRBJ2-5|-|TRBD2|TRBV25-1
CASRGGKETQYF
TGTGCCAGCAGGGGGGGGAAAGAGACCCAGTACTTC
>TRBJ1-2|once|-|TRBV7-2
CASSLGLSGGYTF
TGTGCCAGCAGCTTAGGTTTATCCGGTGGCTACACCTTC
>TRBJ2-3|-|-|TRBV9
CASSPAGLFTDTQYF
TGTGCCAGCAGCCCCGCGGGACTCTTCACAGATACGCAGTATTTT
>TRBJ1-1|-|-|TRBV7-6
CASSTGGLKNTEAFF
TGTGCCAGCAGCACGGGGGGGCTGAAGAACACTGAAGCTTTCTTT
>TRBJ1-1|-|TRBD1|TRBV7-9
CASSPWTGLEAFF
TGTGCCAGCAGCCCCTGGACAGGGCTTGAAGCTTTCTTT
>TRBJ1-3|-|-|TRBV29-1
CSVRTGSDTIYF
TGCAGCGTACGAACAGGGTCGGACACCATATATTTT
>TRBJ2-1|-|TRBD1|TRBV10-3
CAISESEGALLQQFF
TGTGCCATCAGTGAGTCCGAGGGGGCCCTCCTACAGCAGTTCTTC
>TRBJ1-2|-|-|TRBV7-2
CASSLGGLGGYTF
TGTGCCAGCAGCTTAGGAGGATTAGGTGGCTACACCTTC
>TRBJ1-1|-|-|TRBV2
CASSPAQGPNTEAFF
TGTGCCAGCAGCCCGGCACAGGGACCGAACACTGAAGCTTTCTTT
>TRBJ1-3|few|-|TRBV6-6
CASSFSGNTIYF
TGTGCCAGCAGTTTTTCTGGAAACACCATATATTTT
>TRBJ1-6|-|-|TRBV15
CATSRDSGVNSPLHF
TGTGCCACCAGCAGAGATTCAGGGGTTAATTCACCCCTCCACTTT
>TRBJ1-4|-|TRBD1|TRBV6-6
CASSWTGDANEKLFF
TGTGCCAGCAGTTGGACAGGGGACGCTAATGAAAAACTGTTTTTT
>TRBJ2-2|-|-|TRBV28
CASSSLLANTGELFF
TGTGCCAGCAGTTCCCTACTAGCGAACACCGGGGAGCTGTTTTTT
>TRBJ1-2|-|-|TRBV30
CAWTLYGRTNYGYTF
TGTGCCTGGACTCTTTATGGCCGCACCAACTATGGCTACACCTTC
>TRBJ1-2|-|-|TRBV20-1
CSASDSYGYTF
TGCAGTGCTAGCGACAGCTATGGCTACACCTTC
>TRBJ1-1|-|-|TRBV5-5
CASSFYGETEAFF
TGTGCCAGCAGCTTCTATGGTGAGACTGAAGCTTTCTTT
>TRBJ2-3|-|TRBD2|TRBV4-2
CASSQTLAGGTDTQYF
TGTGCCAGCAGCCAAACACTAGCGGGAGGGACAGATACGCAGTATTTT
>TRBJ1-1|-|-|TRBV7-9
CASSLHTGTEAFF
TGTGCCAGCAGCTTACATACGGGGACTGAAGCTTTCTTT
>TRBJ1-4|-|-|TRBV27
CASSFTASSGPGREKLFF
TGTGCCAGCAGTTTCACAGCTAGTAGTGGACCGGGGCGAGAAAAACTGTTTTTT
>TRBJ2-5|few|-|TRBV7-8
CASSPAFRGEGETQYF
TGTGCCAGCAGCCCTGCCTTCAGGGGTGAGGGAGAGACCCAGTACTTC
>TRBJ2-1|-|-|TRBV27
CASSLGQGGSYNEQFF
TGTGCCAGCAGTTTGGGGCAGGGTGGCTCCTACAATGAGCAGTTCTTC
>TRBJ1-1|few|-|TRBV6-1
CASSPGYLNSEAFF
TGTGCCAGCAGCCCTGGGTACCTGAACTCTGAAGCTTTCTTT
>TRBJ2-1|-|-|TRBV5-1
CASSLDNSYNEQFF
TGCGCCAGCAGCTTGGATAATTCCTACAATGAGCAGTTCTTC
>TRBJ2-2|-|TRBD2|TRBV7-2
CASSSGLAGRTNTGELFF
TGTGCCAGCAGCTCGGGACTAGCGGGAAGAACGAACACCGGGGAGCTGTTTTTT
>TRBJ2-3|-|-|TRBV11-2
CASSLGGTDTQYF
TGTGCCAGCAGCCTGGGTGGCACAGATACGCAGTATTTT
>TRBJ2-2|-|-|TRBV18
CASSQGLNTGELFF
TGTGCCAGCTCCCAAGGACTGAACACCGGGGAGCTGTTTTTT
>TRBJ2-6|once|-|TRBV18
CASSPRIGSGPGANVLTF
TGTGCCAGCTCACCTCGGATCGGTAGCGGTCCTGGGGCCAACGTCCTGACTTTC
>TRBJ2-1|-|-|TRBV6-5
CASIETPFSYNEQFF
TGTGCCAGCATCGAGACTCCCTTCTCCTACAATGAGCAGTTCTTC
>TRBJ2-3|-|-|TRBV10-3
CAISETSPDTQYF
TGTGCCATCAGTGAGACTAGCCCAGATACGCAGTATTTT
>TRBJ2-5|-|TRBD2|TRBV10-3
CAIGAGGLWETQYF
TGTGCCATCGGTGCGGGGGGGCTGTGGGAGACCCAGTACTTC
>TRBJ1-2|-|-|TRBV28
CASSSYKVGAVYGYTF
TGTGCCAGCAGTTCGTACAAGGTCGGTGCGGTTTATGGCTACACCTTC
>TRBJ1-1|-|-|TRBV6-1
CASTRQHEAFF
TGTGCCAGCACGCGACAGCATGAAGCTTTCTTT
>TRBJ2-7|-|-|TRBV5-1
CASRADYEQYF
TGCGCCAGCAGGGCGGACTACGAGCAGTACTTC
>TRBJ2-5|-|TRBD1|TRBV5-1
CASSLGTGPSQETQYF
TGCGCCAGCAGCTTGGGGACAGGGCCAAGTCAAGAGACCCAGTACTTC
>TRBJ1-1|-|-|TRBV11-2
CASSSLDTNTEAFF
TGTGCCAGCAGCTCTCTGGACACAAACACTGAAGCTTTCTTT